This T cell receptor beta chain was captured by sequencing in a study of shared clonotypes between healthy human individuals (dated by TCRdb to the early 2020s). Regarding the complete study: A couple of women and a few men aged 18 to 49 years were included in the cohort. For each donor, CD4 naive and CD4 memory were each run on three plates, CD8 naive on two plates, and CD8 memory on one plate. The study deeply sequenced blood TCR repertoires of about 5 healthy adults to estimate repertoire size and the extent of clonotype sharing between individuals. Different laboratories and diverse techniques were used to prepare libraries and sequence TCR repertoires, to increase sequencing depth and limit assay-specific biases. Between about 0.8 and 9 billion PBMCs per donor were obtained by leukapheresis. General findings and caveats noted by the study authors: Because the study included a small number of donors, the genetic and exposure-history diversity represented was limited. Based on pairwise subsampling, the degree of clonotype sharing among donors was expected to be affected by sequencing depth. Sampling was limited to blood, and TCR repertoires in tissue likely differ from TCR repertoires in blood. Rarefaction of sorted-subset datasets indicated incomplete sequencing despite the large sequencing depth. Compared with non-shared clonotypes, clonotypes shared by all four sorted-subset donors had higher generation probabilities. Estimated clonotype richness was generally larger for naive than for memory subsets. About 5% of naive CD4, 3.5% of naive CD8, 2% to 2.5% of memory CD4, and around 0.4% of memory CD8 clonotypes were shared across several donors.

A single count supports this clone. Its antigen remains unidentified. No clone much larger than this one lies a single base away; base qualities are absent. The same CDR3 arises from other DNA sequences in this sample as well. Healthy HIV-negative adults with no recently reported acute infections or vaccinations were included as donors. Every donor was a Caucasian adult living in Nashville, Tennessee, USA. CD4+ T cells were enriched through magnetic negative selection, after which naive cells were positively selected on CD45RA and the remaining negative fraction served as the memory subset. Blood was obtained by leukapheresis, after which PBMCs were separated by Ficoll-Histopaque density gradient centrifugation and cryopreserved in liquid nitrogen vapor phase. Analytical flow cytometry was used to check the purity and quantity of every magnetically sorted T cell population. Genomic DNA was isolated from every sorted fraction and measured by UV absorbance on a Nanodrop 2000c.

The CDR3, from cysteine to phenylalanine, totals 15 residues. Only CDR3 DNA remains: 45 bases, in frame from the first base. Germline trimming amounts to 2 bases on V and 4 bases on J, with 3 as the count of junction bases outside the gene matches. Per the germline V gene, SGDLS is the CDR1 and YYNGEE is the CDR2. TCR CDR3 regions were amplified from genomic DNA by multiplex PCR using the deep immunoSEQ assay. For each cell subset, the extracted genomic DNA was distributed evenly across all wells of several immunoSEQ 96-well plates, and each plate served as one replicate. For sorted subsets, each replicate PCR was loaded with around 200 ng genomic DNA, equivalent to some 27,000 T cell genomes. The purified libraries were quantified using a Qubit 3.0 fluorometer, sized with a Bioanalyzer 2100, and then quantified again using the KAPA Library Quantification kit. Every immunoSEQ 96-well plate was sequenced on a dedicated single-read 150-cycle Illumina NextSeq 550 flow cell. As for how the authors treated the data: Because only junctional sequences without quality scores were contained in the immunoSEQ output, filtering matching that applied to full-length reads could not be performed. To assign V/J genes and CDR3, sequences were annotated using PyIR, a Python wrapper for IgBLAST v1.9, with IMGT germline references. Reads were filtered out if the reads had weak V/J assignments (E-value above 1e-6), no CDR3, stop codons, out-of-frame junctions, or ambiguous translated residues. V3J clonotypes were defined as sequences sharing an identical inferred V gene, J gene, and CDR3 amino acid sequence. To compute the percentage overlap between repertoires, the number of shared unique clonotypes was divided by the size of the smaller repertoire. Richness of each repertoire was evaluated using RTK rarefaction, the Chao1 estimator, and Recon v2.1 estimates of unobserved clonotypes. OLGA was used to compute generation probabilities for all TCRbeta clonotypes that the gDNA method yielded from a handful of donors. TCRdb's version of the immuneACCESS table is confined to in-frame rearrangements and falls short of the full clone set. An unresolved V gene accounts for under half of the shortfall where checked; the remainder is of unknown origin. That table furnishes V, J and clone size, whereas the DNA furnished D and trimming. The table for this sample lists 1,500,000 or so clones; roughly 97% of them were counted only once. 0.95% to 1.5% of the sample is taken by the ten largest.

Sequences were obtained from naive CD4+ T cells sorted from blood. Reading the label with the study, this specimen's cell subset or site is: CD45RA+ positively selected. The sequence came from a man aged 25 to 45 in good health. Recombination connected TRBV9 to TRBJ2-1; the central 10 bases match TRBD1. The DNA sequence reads TGTGCCAGCAGCGTCGGGGACAGGGGTTACAATGAGCAGTTCTTC. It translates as CASSVGDRGYNEQFF.